The clone carrying this T cell receptor (beta chain) was observed at least ten times. Its antigen remains unidentified. The CDR3 regions of TCR beta were amplified from RNA transcripts. An initial round of RT-PCR targeting the TCR CDR3 relied on the HTBI primer set. Via MiXCR, TCRdb re-called the multiplex PCR reads, giving one row per CDR3 protein. The data contain about 710,000 distinct CDR3 sequences, around 17% of them seen just once; the ten biggest clones take up under 9.5%. These data originate in a study of T cells in Graves' hyperthyroidism and ophthalmopathy. About the research overall: At initial diagnosis, before any treatment had begun, peripheral blood was obtained.

General study results and limits: Blood also carried most thyroid clonotypes expanded above 0.001. In validation, the model predicted ophthalmopathy. These predictions came a median 6.5 months before onset.

Germline CDR1 MNHEY, CDR2 SVGAGI. There are 13 residues in the CDR3. Between the trimmed V and J ends, which lost 0 bases and 9 bases, there was a span of 11 bases. This clonotype originated in a man between 18 and 29 years old with Graves' hyperthyroidism. V and J are TRBV6-5 and TRBJ1-2, with no clear D. The sample was blood. The CDR3 spells CASSYSGSSSYTF. The CDR3 DNA reads as TGTGCCAGCAGTTACTCGGGATCGTCCAGCTACACCTTC.